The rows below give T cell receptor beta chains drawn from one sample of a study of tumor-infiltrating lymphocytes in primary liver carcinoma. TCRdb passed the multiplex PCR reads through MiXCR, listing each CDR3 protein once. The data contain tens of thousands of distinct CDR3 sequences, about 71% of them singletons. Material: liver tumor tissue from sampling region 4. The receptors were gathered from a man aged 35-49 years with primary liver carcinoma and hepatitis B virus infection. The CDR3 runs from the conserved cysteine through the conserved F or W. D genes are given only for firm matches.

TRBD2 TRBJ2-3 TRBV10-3 CAISASSMTSGGADTQYF
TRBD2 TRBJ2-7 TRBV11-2 CTSSLITSGMADPPYEQYF
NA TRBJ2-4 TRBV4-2 CASNQGMGLLAKNIQYF
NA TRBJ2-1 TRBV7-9 CASSPERGEQFF
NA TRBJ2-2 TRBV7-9 CVSSPGQRNTGELFF
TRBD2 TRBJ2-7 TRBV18 CASPPTRGTSPYEQYF
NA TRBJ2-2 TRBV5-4 CTSSSTRANTGELFF
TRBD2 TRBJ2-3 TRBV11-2 CASSLQAGVSTDTQYF
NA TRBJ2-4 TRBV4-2 CASSPEGGGTKNIQYF
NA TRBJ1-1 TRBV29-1 CCAVKALNTEAFF
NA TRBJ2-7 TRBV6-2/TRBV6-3 CASSYHLNRVYEQYF
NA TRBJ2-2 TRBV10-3 CTISEPASGELFF
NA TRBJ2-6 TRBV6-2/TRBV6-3 CASSAGGAGANVPTF
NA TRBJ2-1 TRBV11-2 CANSPSRASAYDAQFF
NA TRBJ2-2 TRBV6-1 CASSGLGLAGTGELFF
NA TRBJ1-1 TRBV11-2 CASSLTAARTEAFF
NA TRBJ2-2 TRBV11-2 CANSLMVNTGELLF
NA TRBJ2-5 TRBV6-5 CASSHIGRQETQYF
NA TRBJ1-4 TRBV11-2 CASILDGFSNEKLFF
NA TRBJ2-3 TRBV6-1 CVSSATHTADTQYF
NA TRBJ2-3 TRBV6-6 CASSTWRTSTDTQYF
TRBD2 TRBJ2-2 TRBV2 CASTHGLAGGELFF
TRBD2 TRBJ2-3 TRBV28 CASSPLAGGDSGIDRQYF
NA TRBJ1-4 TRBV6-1 CDSSERGVQVGEKLFF
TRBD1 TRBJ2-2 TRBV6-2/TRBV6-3 CASTSGTGDTGELFF
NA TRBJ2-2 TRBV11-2 CASSLVRVPNTGELFF
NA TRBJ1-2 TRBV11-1 CASSLVHNYGYTF
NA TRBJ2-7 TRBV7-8 CLSSLSYEQYF
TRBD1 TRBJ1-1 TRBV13 CASRTGGANTEAFF
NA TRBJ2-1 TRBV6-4 CAGSERGSEDEQFF
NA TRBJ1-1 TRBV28 CASSLRQLMNTEAFF
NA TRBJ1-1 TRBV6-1 CASSERREAEAFF
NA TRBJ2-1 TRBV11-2 CTSSFGGGGRFNEQFF
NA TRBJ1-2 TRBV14 CASSQRYHPQEHYGYTF
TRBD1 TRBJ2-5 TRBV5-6 CGSSGPSGTVNQETQYF
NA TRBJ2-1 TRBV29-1 CSVVRGDSYNEQLF
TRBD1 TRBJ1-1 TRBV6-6 CASRLYTGDFTEAVF
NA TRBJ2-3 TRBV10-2 CASSESTARVDTQYF
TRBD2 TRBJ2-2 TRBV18 CASSPLRRERSGELFF
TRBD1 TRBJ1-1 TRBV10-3 CAIMGRSQGLDTEAFF
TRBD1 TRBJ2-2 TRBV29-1 CSAERQGRGVELFF
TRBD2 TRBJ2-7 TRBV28 CASSPLAGVYEQYF
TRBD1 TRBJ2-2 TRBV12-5 CASGTGQGAGTGELFF
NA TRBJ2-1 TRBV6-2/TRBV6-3 CASINGGEQFF
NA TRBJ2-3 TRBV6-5 CASSPPSRRSTDTQYF
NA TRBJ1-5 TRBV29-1 CSVVGQMNQPQLF
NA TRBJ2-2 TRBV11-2 CASSSVRVPNTWELFF
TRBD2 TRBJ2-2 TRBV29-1 CSLTLATNTGELFF
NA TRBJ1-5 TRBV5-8 CASSSLRVGNQPQHF
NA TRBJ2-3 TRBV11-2 CASSESIDTLYF
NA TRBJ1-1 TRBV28 CASSLFVSVLGNTEVFF
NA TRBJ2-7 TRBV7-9 CASSFGGWRAPVEQYF
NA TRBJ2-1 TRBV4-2 CVSSQEERDKGVNEQFF
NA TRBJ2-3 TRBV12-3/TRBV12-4 CASSFVVGRKDTQYF
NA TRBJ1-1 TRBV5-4 CAIRSGGYMNTEAFF